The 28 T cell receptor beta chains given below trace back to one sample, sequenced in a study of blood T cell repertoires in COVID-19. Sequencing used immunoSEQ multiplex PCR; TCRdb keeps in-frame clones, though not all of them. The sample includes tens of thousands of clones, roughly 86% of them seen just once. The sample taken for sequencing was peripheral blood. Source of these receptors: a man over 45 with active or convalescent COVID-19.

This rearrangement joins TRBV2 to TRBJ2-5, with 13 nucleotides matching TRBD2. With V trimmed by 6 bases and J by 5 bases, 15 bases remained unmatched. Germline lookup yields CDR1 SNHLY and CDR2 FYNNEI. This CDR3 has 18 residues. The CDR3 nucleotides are TGTGCCAGCAGGCGGACTAGCGGGGGCCCGCGTGGAGGGGAGACCCAGTACTTC. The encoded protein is CASRRTSGGPRGGETQYF.

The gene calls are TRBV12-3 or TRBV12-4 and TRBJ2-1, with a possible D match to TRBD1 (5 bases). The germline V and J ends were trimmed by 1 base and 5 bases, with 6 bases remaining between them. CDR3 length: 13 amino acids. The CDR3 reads CASSLVGDNEQFF. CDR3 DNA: TGTGCCAGCAGTTTAGTAGGGGACAATGAGCAGTTCTTC.

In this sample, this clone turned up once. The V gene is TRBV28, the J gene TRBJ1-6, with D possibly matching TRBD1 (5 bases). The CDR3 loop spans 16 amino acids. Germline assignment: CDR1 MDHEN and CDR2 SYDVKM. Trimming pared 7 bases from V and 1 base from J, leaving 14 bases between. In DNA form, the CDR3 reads TGTGCCAGCAACAGGTTGTTCGTGTCCTATAATTCACCCCTCCACTTT. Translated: CASNRLFVSYNSPLHF.

CDR3 nucleotide sequence: TGTGCCAGCAGTTCCGGGACAGTCACCTCTGGAAACACCATATATTTT. Its translation is CASSSGTVTSGNTIYF. The V call is TRBV27, the J call TRBJ1-3; 7 bases match TRBD1. V was clipped by 4 bases and J by 0 bases; unmatched bases: 6. The CDR3 consists of 16 residues. Germline V gene lookup returns CDR1 MNHEY and CDR2 SMNVEV (reference sequence).

CDR3 in DNA: TGTGCCAGCAGTTCGGGGGGGCGGGACGAGCAGTACGTC. It codes for CASSSGGRDEQYV. This chain joins TRBV28 and TRBJ2-7; TRBD2 matches 8 bases. The junction had 4 bases not matched to a gene; V was cut back by 4 bases and J by 5 bases. Germline CDR1 is MDHEN and CDR2 is SYDVKM. The CDR3 length is 13 residues.

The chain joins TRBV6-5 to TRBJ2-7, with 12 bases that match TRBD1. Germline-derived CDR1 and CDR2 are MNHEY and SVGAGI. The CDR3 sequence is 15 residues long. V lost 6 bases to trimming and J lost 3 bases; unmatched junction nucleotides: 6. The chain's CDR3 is CASRRGTGGIYEQYV. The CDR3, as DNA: TGTGCCAGCAGGAGGGGGACAGGGGGCATCTACGAGCAGTACGTC.

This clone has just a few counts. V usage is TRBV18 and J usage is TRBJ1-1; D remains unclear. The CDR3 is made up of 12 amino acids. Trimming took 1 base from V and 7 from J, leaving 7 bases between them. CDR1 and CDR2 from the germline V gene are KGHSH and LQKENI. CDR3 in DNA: TGTGCCAGCTCACCACGGAGAAATGAAGCTTTCTTT. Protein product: CASSPRRNEAFF.

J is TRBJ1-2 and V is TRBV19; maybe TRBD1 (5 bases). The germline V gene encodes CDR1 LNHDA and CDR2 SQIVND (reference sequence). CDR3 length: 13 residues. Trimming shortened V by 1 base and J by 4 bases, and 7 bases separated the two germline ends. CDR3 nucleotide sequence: TGTGCCAGTAGTATAGGACAGCTCTATGGCTACACCTTC. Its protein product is CASSIGQLYGYTF.

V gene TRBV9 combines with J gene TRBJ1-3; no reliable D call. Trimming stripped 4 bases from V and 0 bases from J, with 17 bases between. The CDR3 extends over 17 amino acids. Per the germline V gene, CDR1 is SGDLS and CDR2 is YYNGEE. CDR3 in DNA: TGTGCCAGCAGCTCTCGGTTGAGCCGGAGCTCTGGAAACACCATATATTTT. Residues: CASSSRLSRSSGNTIYF.

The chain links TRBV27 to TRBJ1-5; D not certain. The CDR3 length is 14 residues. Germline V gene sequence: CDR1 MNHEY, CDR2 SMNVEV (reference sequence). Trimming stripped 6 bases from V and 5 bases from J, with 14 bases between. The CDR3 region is CASSRFERDQPQHF. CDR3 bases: TGTGCCAGCAGCCGCTTCGAGAGGGATCAGCCCCAGCATTTT.

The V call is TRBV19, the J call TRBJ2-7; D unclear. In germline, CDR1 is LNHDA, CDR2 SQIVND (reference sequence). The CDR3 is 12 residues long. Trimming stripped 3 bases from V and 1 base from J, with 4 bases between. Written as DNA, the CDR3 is TGTGCCAGTAGTATCGGGTCCTACGAGCAGTACTTC. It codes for CASSIGSYEQYF.

CDR3 protein: CASSPVDTEAFF. The CDR3 DNA reads as TGTGCCAGCTCCCCGGTGGACACTGAAGCTTTCTTT. J is TRBJ1-1 and V is TRBV18; D not certain. This CDR3 is 12 amino acids long. The V end lost 6 bases, the J end lost 3 bases, and 8 bases lay between the germline ends. Germline V CDR1 and CDR2: KGHSH, LQKENI.

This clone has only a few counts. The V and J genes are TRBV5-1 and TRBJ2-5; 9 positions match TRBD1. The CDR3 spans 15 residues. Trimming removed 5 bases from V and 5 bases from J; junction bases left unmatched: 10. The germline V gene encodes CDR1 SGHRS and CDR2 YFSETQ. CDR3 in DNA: TGCGCCAGCAGTCGGGGGACAGGGTCGTCCGAGACCCAGTACTTC. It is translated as CASSRGTGSSETQYF.

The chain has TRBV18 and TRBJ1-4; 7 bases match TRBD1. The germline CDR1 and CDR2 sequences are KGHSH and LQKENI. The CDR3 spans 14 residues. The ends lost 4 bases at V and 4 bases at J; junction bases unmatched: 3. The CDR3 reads CASSRDRVNEKLFF. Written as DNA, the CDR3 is TGTGCCAGCTCACGGGACAGAGTTAATGAAAAACTGTTTTTT.

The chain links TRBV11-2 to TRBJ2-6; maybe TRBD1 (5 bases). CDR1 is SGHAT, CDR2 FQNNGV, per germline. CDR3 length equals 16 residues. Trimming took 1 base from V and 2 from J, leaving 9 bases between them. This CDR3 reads CASSLGGGAGANVLTF. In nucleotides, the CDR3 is TGTGCCAGCAGCTTAGGGGGCGGAGCTGGGGCCAACGTCCTGACTTTC.

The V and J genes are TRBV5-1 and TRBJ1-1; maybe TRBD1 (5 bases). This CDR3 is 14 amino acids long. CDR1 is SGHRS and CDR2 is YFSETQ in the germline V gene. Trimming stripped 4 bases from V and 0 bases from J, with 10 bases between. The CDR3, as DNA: TGCGCCAGCAGCCCGGACAAGTTGAACACTGAAGCTTTCTTT. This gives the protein CASSPDKLNTEAFF.

CDR3 bases: TGTGCCAGCAGTGAAGCGCTTCGGGTTACTAACTATGGCTACACCTTC. Encoded protein: CASSEALRVTNYGYTF. The chain joins TRBV2 to TRBJ1-2, with D unclear. V was trimmed by 0 bases and J by 0 bases, leaving 11 bases between them. CDR1 SNHLY and CDR2 FYNNEI come from the germline V gene. The CDR3 spans 16 residues.

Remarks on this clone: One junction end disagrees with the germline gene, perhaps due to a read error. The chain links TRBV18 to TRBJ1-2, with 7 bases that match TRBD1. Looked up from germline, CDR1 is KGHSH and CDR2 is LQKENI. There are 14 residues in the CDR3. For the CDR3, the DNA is TGTGCCAGCTCATCCGAGGACAGGAACTCTGGCTACACCTTC. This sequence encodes CASSSEDRNSGYTF.

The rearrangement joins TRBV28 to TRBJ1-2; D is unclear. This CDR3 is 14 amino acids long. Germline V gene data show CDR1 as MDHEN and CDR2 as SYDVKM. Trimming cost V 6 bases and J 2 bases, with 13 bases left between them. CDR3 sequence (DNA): TGTGCCAGCAGCTACCAAGACGGGAACTATGGCTACACCTTC. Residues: CASSYQDGNYGYTF.

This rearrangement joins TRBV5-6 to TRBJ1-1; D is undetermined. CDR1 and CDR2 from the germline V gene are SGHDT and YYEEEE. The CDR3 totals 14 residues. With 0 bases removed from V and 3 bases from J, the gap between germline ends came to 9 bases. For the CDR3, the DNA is TGTGCCAGCAGCTTGGCGGGTATAGACACTGAAGCTTTCTTT. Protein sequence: CASSLAGIDTEAFF.

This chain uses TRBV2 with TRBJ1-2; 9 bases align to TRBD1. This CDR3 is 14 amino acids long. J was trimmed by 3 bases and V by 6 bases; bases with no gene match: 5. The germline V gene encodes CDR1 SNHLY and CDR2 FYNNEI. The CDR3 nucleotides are TGTGCCAGCAGGCCGGGACAGGGCTACTATGGCTACACCTTC. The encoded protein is CASRPGQGYYGYTF.

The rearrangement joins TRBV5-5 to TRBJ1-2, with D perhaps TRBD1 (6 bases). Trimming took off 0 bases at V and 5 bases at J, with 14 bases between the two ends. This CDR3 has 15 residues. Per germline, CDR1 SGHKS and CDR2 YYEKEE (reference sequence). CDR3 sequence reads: CASSLAAGADYGYTF. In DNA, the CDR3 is TGTGCCAGCAGCTTGGCGGCGGGGGCGGATTATGGCTACACCTTC.

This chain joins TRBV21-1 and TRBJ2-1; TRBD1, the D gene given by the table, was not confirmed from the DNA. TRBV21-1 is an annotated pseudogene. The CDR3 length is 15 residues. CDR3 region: CASSTTGKSYNEQFF. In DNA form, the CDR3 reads TGTGCCAGCAGCACCACAGGGAAATCCTACAATGAGCAGTTCTTC.

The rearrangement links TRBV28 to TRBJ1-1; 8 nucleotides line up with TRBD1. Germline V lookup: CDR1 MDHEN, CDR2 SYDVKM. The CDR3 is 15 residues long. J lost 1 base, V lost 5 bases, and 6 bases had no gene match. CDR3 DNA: TGTGCCAGCAGTCCGCCCGGGACAGGGAACACTGAAGCTTTCTTT. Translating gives CASSPPGTGNTEAFF.

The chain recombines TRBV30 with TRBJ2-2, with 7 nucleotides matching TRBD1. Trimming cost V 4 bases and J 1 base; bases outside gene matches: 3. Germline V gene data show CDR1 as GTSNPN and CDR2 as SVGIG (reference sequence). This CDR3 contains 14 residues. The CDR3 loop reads CAWKRQGNTGELFF. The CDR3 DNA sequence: TGTGCCTGGAAGAGACAGGGGAACACCGGGGAGCTGTTTTTT.

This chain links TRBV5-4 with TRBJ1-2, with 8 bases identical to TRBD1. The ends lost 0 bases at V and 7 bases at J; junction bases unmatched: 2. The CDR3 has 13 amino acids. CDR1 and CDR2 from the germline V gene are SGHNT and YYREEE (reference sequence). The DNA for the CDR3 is TGTGCCAGCAGCTTGGACAGGGGGTTTGGCTACACCTTC. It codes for CASSLDRGFGYTF.

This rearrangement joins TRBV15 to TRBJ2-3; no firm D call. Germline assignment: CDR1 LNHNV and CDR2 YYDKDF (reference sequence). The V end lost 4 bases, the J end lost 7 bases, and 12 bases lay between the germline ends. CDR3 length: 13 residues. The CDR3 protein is CATSKERSNTQYF. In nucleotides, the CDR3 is TGTGCCACCAGCAAAGAAAGGAGTAATACGCAGTATTTT.

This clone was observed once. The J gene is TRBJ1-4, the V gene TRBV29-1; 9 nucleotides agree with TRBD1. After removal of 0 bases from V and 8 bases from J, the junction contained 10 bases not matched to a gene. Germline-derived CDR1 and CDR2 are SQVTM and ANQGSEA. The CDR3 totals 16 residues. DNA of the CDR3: TGCAGCGTTGAAGATGGGGGACAGGGAATAAGGGAAAAACTGTTTTTT. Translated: CSVEDGGQGIREKLFF.